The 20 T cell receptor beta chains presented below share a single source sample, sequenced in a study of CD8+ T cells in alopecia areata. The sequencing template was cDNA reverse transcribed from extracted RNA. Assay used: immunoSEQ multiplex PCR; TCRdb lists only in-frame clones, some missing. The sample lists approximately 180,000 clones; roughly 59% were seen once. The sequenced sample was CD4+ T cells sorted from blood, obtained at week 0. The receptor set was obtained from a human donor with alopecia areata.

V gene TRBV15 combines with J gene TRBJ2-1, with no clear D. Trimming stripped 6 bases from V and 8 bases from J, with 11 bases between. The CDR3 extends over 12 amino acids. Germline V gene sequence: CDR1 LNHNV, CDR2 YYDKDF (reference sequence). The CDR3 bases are TGTGCCACCAGATACGGTGGAGATGAGCAGTTCTTC. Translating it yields CATRYGGDEQFF.

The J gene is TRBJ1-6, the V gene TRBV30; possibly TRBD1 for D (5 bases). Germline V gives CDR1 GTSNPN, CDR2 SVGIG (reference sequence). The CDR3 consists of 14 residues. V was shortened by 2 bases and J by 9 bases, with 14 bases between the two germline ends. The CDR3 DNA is TGTGCCTGGAGTTTGGAGGGACGGCGTTCACCCCTCCACTTT. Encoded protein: CAWSLEGRRSPLHF.

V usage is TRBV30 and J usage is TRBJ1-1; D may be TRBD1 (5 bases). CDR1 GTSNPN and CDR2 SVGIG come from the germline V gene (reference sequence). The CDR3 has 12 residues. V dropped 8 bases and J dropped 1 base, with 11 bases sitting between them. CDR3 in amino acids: CAEMTENTEAFF. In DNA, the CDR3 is TGTGCCGAAATGACAGAGAACACTGAAGCTTTCTTT.

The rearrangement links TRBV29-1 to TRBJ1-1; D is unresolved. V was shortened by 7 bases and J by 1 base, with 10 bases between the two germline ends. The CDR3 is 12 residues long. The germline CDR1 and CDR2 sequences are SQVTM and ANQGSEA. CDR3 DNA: TGCAGCGCCAAAGGGTCGAACACTGAAGCTTTCTTT. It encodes CSAKGSNTEAFF.

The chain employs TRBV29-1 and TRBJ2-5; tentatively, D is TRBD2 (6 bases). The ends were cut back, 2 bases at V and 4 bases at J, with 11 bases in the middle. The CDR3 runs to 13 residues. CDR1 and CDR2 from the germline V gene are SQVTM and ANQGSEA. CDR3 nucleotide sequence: TGCAGCGTTGAACCCTCCGGGGGAGAGACCCAGTACTTC. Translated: CSVEPSGGETQYF.

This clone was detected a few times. The CDR3 reads CASSPPLAGLKNEQFF. CDR3 DNA: TGCGCCAGCAGCCCTCCACTAGCGGGACTTAAGAATGAGCAGTTCTTC. The gene calls are TRBV4-1 and TRBJ2-1; the match to TRBD2 covers 10 bases. The germline gives CDR1 MGHRA, CDR2 YSYEKL. The V gene end was trimmed by 4 bases and the J gene end by 7 bases; junction bases not matched to a gene: 10. There are 16 residues in the CDR3.

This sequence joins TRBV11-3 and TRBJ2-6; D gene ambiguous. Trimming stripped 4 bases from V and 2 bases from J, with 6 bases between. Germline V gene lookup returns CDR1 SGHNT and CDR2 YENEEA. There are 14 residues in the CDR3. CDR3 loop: CASSSSPGANVLTF. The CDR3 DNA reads TGTGCCAGCAGCTCCTCCCCTGGGGCCAACGTCCTGACTTTC.

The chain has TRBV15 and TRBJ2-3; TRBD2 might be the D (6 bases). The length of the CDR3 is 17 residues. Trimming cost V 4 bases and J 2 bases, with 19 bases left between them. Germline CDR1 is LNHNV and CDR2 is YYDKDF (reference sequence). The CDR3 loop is CATSIAKRASITDTQYF. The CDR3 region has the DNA TGTGCCACCAGCATTGCGAAGCGGGCGTCTATCACAGATACGCAGTATTTT.

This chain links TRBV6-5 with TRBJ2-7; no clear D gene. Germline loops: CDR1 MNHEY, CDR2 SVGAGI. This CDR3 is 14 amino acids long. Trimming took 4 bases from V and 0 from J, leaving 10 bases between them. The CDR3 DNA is TGTGCCAGCAGTTTAGGGCGGAGCTCCTACGAGCAGTACTTC. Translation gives CASSLGRSSYEQYF.

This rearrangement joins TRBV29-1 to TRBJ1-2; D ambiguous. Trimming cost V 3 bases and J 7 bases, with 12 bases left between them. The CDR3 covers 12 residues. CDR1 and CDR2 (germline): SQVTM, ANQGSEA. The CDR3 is CSVDEGPAGYTF. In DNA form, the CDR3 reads TGCAGCGTTGATGAGGGCCCGGCTGGCTACACCTTC.

Here the CDR3 DNA reads TGTGCCAGCAGCCCCTTGGCATGGGGGCTGGCGAACACTGAAGCTTTCTTT. Amino acids: CASSPLAWGLANTEAFF. This chain uses TRBV7-9 with TRBJ1-1; possible D gene TRBD1, 6 bases. V lost 5 bases and J lost 1, with 20 bases in between. The CDR3 contains 17 residues. Germline loops: CDR1 SEHNR, CDR2 FQNEAQ (reference sequence).

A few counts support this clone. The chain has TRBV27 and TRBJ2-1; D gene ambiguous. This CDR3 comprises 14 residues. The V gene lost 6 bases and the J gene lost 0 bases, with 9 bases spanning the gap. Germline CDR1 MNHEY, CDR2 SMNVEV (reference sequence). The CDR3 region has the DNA TGTGCCAGCAGCCCCCGACGCTCCTACAATGAGCAGTTCTTC. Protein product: CASSPRRSYNEQFF.

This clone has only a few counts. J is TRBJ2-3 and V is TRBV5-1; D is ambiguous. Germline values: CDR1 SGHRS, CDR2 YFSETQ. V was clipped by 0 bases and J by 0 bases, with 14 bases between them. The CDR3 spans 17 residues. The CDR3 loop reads CASSLGTILSSTDTQYF. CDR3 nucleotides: TGCGCCAGCAGCTTGGGGACGATCTTGTCTAGCACAGATACGCAGTATTTT.

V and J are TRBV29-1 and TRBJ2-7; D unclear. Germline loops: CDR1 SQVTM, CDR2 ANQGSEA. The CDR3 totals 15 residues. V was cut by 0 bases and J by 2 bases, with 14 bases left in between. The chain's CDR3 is CSVEDRASDPYEQYF. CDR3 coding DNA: TGCAGCGTTGAAGATCGGGCTTCCGACCCCTACGAGCAGTACTTC.

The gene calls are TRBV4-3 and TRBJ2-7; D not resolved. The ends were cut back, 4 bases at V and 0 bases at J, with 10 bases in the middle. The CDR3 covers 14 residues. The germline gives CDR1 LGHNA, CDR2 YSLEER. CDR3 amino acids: CASSRSRNSYEQYF. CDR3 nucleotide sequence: TGCGCCAGCAGCCGAAGCAGAAACTCCTACGAGCAGTACTTC.

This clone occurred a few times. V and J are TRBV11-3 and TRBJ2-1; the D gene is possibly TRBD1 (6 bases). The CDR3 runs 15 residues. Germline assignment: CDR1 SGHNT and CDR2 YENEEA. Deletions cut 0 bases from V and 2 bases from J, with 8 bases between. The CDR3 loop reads CASSLEGGTYNEQFF. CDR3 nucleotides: TGTGCCAGCAGCTTAGAAGGGGGAACCTACAATGAGCAGTTCTTC.

CDR3 in DNA: TGTGCCAGCAGTTACAGCACAGGGACAAAATATGGCTACACCTTC. It is translated as CASSYSTGTKYGYTF. The rearrangement joins TRBV6-5 to TRBJ1-2, with D perhaps matching TRBD1 (6 bases). Germline CDR1 is MNHEY and CDR2 is SVGAGI. CDR3 size: 15 residues. V was pared by 2 bases and J by 5 bases, with 15 bases between.

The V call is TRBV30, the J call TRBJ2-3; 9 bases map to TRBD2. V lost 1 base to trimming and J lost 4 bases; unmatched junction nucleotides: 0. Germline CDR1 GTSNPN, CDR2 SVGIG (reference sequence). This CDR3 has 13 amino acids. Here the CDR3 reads CAWSGLAADTQYF. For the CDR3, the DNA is TGTGCCTGGAGTGGACTAGCGGCAGATACGCAGTATTTT.

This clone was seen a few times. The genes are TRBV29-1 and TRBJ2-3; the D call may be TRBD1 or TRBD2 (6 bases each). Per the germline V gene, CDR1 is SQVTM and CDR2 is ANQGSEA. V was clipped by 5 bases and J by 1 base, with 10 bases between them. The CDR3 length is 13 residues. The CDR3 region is CSVRGQGTDTQYF. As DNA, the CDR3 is TGCAGCGTTCGGGGGCAGGGCACAGATACGCAGTATTTT.

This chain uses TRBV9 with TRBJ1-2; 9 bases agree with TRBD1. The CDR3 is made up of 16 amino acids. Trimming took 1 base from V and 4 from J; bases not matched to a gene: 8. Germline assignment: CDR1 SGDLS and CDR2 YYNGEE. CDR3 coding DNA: TGTGCCAGCAGCGTATTTTTGGGACAGGGTAGCTATGGCTACACCTTC. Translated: CASSVFLGQGSYGYTF.